The 3 T cell receptor beta chains presented below share a single source sample, sequenced in a study of early T cells in non-severe SARS-CoV-2 infection. TCRdb re-called the 5' RACE reads through MiXCR, storing one row per CDR3 protein. This sample has roughly 97,000 distinct CDR3 sequences, with about 10% found just once. Sequences were derived from whole blood, sampled at baseline. All receptors come from an adult who was a healthcare worker with PCR-confirmed SARS-CoV-2 infection or an uninfected control (not recorded which).

This clonotype was seen repeatedly, ten times or more. V gene TRBV7-9 combines with J gene TRBJ1-5; D unresolved. Germline V lookup: CDR1 SEHNR, CDR2 FQNEAQ (reference sequence). CDR3 length: 12 amino acids. V lost 3 bases to trimming and J lost 10 bases, with 10 bases between them. CDR3 DNA: TGTGCCAGCAGCTTTTGGGATGGCCCCCAGCATTTT. Amino acid sequence: CASSFWDGPQHF.

The CDR3 nucleotides are TGCAGCGTTGAAAGGACTAGCGGGGCCGGGGAGCTGTTTTTT. Translation: CSVERTSGAGELFF. This rearrangement joins TRBV29-1 to TRBJ2-2; 12 bases match TRBD2. After removal of 2 bases from V and 6 bases from J, the junction contained 1 base not matched to a gene. The CDR3 has 14 residues. Germline V gene lookup returns CDR1 SQVTM and CDR2 ANQGSEA.

This clonotype showed up just a few times. The chain joins TRBV20-1 to TRBJ2-1; unclear D gene. Germline V gene sequence: CDR1 DFQATT, CDR2 SNEGSKA (reference sequence). V gave up 1 base and J gave up 0 bases, with 13 bases separating them. The CDR3 runs to 16 residues. This CDR3 reads CSARGVLGHSYNEQFF. The CDR3 region has the DNA TGCAGTGCTAGAGGGGTGCTTGGCCACTCCTACAATGAGCAGTTCTTC.